The 23 T cell receptor beta chains below come from one sample, sequenced in a study of T-cell memory formation after mild COVID-19. TCRdb recomputed calls from the 5' RACE reads with MiXCR, one row per CDR3 protein. The sample lists under 450,000 distinct CDR3 sequences, roughly 19% seen once, with 21% in the top ten. Sample: PBMCs or a T cell subset sorted from them (not recorded which). The receptors derive from a man between 18 and 29 years old who had mild COVID-19 (a few samples of this study predate the infection). Cell type and time point are not known.

The table lists this clonotype with a few counts. V gene TRBV4-3 combines with J gene TRBJ1-3, with D perhaps matching TRBD1 (5 bases). Germline V gene lookup returns CDR1 LGHNA and CDR2 YSLEER. Trimming removed 5 bases from V and 4 bases from J, with 12 bases in between. CDR3 length equals 14 residues. The CDR3 DNA sequence: TGCGCCAGCAGCGTGGGCAGGGTCGGAAACACCATATATTTT. Translation gives CASSVGRVGNTIYF.

The V gene is TRBV4-2, the J gene TRBJ2-1; 10 bases fit TRBD1. This CDR3 has 17 residues. Germline V gene sequence: CDR1 LGHNA, CDR2 YNFKEQ. The J segment lost 5 bases and the V segment lost 1 base, leaving 8 bases of the junction unmatched. The CDR3 coding sequence is TGTGCCAGCAGCCAAGCCCTGCCCGGGACAGGGGACAATGAGCAGTTCTTC. Amino acids: CASSQALPGTGDNEQFF.

This chain joins TRBV6-5 and TRBJ1-2, with 9 bases identical to TRBD1. The CDR3 consists of 15 residues. Germline V gene lookup returns CDR1 MNHEY and CDR2 SVGAGI. J lost 8 bases, V lost 4 bases, and 11 bases had no gene match. This CDR3 is CASSSTSGTGQGYTF. The CDR3 DNA reads as TGTGCCAGCAGTTCAACGTCGGGGACAGGGCAAGGCTACACCTTC.

This rearrangement joins TRBV19 to TRBJ1-1; D remains unclear. Trimming left V 7 bases short and J 5 bases short, with 11 bases between. The length of the CDR3 is 12 residues. CDR1 and CDR2 from the germline V gene are LNHDA and SQIVND (reference sequence). The CDR3 sequence is CASNTGITEAFF. DNA for the CDR3: TGTGCCAGTAATACGGGAATAACTGAAGCTTTCTTT.

This clonotype appeared a few times. The chain employs TRBV12-3 or TRBV12-4 and TRBJ2-7; unclear D gene. CDR3 size: 13 residues. Trimming shortened V by 6 bases and J by 4 bases, and 13 bases separated the two germline ends. For the CDR3, the DNA is TGTGCCAGCAGCCGCGACACATTATACGAGCAGTACTTC. Its protein product is CASSRDTLYEQYF.

The chain combines TRBV6-2 or TRBV6-3 with TRBJ1-1; D not certain. This CDR3 is built from 13 residues. Looked up from germline, CDR1 is MNHEY and CDR2 is SVGEGT. V was pared by 5 bases and J by 5 bases, with 12 bases between. CDR3: CASSPVPHTEAFF. CDR3 coding DNA: TGTGCCAGCAGTCCGGTTCCTCATACTGAAGCTTTCTTT.

This clonotype was seen many times. The chain joins TRBV5-4 to TRBJ1-4, with 8 nucleotides matching TRBD1. CDR1 and CDR2 (germline): SGHNT, YYREEE (reference sequence). This CDR3 is built from 14 residues. With 3 bases clipped from V and 8 bases from J, the junction kept 6 bases outside the gene matches. The CDR3 region has the DNA TGTGCCAGCAGCTCCACAGGGGGAGGGGAAAAACTGTTTTTT. Its protein is CASSSTGGGEKLFF.

The V and J genes are TRBV28 and TRBJ2-7; D may be TRBD2 (7 bases). The CDR3 runs 15 residues. Trimming took 2 bases from V and 0 from J, leaving 11 bases between them. CDR1 is MDHEN, CDR2 SYDVKM, per germline. The CDR3 region has the DNA TGTGCCAGCAGTTTAATGGGAGGGGGCTCCTACGAGCAGTACTTC. It is translated as CASSLMGGGSYEQYF.

This clonotype has only a few counts. CDR3 DNA: TGTGCCAGCAGTCCGTACTCGGGACTGAACACCGGGGAGCTGTTTTTT. This sequence encodes CASSPYSGLNTGELFF. The chain uses TRBV7-3 and TRBJ2-2; D is perhaps TRBD2 (6 bases). CDR1 SGHTA and CDR2 FQGTGA come from the germline V gene. The CDR3 has 16 residues. V was clipped by 6 bases and J by 1 base, with 15 bases between them.

The chain couples TRBV2 to TRBJ2-7; tentatively, D is TRBD2 (7 bases). The CDR3 is made up of 14 amino acids. Trimming took 0 bases from V and 4 from J, leaving 10 bases between them. CDR1 is SNHLY and CDR2 is FYNNEI in the germline V gene. CDR3 sequence reads: CASSEAAGAYEQYV. The CDR3 nucleotides read TGTGCCAGCAGTGAAGCGGCGGGGGCATACGAGCAGTACGTC.

A few counts support this clonotype. This chain joins TRBV30 and TRBJ1-2; 9 bases are a match to TRBD1. The length of the CDR3 is 14 residues. Germline trimming cut 0 bases from V and 5 bases from J; bases unmatched to any gene: 4. From germline, CDR1 is GTSNPN and CDR2 SVGIG (reference sequence). CDR3 sequence reads: CAWSVATGGYGYTF. DNA of the CDR3: TGTGCCTGGAGTGTCGCGACAGGGGGTTATGGCTACACCTTC.

This clonotype was seen a few times. The chain uses TRBV20-1 and TRBJ2-7; D unclear. Trimming took 0 bases from V and 3 from J, leaving 9 bases between them. The CDR3 extends over 13 amino acids. CDR1 DFQATT and CDR2 SNEGSKA come from the germline V gene (reference sequence). The CDR3 protein is CSARDNTNYEQYV. The CDR3 DNA reads as TGCAGTGCTAGAGATAACACAAACTACGAGCAGTACGTC.

The rearrangement links TRBV6-2 or TRBV6-3 to TRBJ2-2; 7 nucleotides match TRBD2. Germline-derived CDR1 and CDR2 are MNHEY and SVGEGT. V lost 11 bases, J lost 1 base, and 7 bases stayed unmatched. This CDR3 has 14 residues. The CDR3 loop is CAGRIAGNTGELFF. For the CDR3, the DNA is TGTGCCGGACGAATAGCGGGGAACACCGGGGAGCTGTTTTTT.

The sample holds a few counts of this clonotype. V is TRBV28 and J is TRBJ1-5; 7 bases are shared with TRBD1. Germline V gene data show CDR1 as MDHEN and CDR2 as SYDVKM. The V and J ends lost 5 bases and 7 bases, in that order; junction bases with no gene match: 11. The CDR3 consists of 15 residues. CDR3 loop: CASSSGQGVYQPQHF. CDR3 DNA sequence: TGTGCCAGCAGTAGTGGCCAGGGGGTATACCAGCCCCAGCATTTT. The whole variable domain, remainder taken from reference TRBV28 and TRBJ1-5, is DVKVTQSSRYLVKRTGEKVFLECVQDMDHENMFWYRQDPGLGLRLIYFSYDVKMKEKGDIPEGYSVSREKKERFSLILESASTNQTSMYLCASSSGQGVYQPQHFGDGTRLSIL.

The chain links TRBV5-1 to TRBJ2-5, with TRBD1 matching 7 bases. The CDR3 length is 16 residues. V gave up 4 bases and J gave up 0 bases; unmatched junction bases: 9. Germline loops: CDR1 SGHRS, CDR2 YFSETQ. CDR3 nucleotides: TGCGCCAGCAGCCTGGAGAGACAGGGATACCAAGAGACCCAGTACTTC. The encoded protein is CASSLERQGYQETQYF.

This clonotype was detected only a few times. The chain carries TRBV7-3 and TRBJ2-3; 7 bases fit TRBD1. The CDR3 is 16 amino acids. Trimming took 5 bases from V and 4 from J; bases not matched to a gene: 12. Germline V gene data show CDR1 as SGHTA and CDR2 as FQGTGA. CDR3 loop: CASSPRGPLMADTQYF. CDR3 bases: TGTGCCAGCAGCCCTAGGGGGCCACTAATGGCAGATACGCAGTATTTT. Based on the CDR3 plus reference TRBV7-3 and TRBJ2-3, the full variable domain is GAGVSQTPSNKVTEKGKYVELRCDPISGHTALYWYRQSLGQGPEFLIYFQGTGAADDSGLPNDRFFAVRPEGSVSTLKIQRTERGDSAVYLCASSPRGPLMADTQYFGPGTRLTVL.

This clonotype was observed a handful of times. This chain joins TRBV25-1 and TRBJ1-4; 8 nucleotides line up with TRBD1. Per germline, CDR1 MGHDK and CDR2 SYGVNS. This CDR3 is 15 amino acids long. V trimming: 5 bases; J trimming: 8 bases; junction bases outside the gene matches: 10. CDR3 residues: CASSLTDRGVEKLFF. The CDR3 nucleotides are TGTGCCAGCAGTCTAACCGACAGGGGAGTCGAAAAACTGTTTTTT. Looking up the rest from reference TRBV25-1 and TRBJ1-4 gives the full variable domain: EADIYQTPRYLVIGTGKKITLECSQTMGHDKMYWYQQDPGMELHLIHYSYGVNSTEKGDLSSESTVSRIRTEHFPLTLESARPSHTSQYLCASSLTDRGVEKLFFGSGTQLSVL.

J is TRBJ1-1 and V is TRBV6-2 or TRBV6-3, with D perhaps matching TRBD1 (6 bases). Looked up from germline, CDR1 is MNHEY and CDR2 is SVGEGT. This CDR3 has 13 residues. V lost 8 bases and J 5 bases, leaving 15 bases between the germline ends. CDR3 nucleotides: TGTGCCAGCCGATGGGGGGCAGGGACTGAAGCTTTCTTT. As protein: CASRWGAGTEAFF.

This chain links TRBV5-1 with TRBJ1-5, with D hard to call. Germline V lookup: CDR1 SGHRS, CDR2 YFSETQ. This CDR3 has 15 amino acids. V lost 4 bases and J lost 0, with 11 bases in between. The CDR3 reads CASSRGGISNQPQHF. CDR3 sequence (DNA): TGCGCCAGCAGCCGCGGCGGCATTAGCAATCAGCCCCAGCATTTT.

This clonotype was observed a few times. The chain joins TRBV4-3 to TRBJ2-7; the D call may be TRBD1 or TRBD2 (5 bases each). Trimming left V 4 bases short and J 0 bases short, with 13 bases between. The CDR3 has 15 residues. Germline-derived CDR1 and CDR2 are LGHNA and YSLEER. CDR3 loop: CASSPGTGNSYEQYF. DNA for the CDR3: TGCGCCAGCAGCCCCGGGACGGGTAACTCCTACGAGCAGTACTTC.

This chain joins TRBV20-1 and TRBJ1-2; 10 bases align to TRBD1. Germline values: CDR1 DFQATT, CDR2 SNEGSKA (reference sequence). This CDR3 has 17 amino acids. The V and J ends lost 5 bases and 2 bases, in that order; junction bases with no gene match: 14. The CDR3 spells CSAGRGQGNGGNYGYTF. CDR3 nucleotide sequence: TGCAGTGCTGGGCGGGGACAGGGGAACGGTGGAAACTATGGCTACACCTTC.

There are many counts of this clonotype. This chain uses TRBV7-9 with TRBJ2-5, with 9 bases identical to TRBD2. Germline V gives CDR1 SEHNR, CDR2 FQNEAQ (reference sequence). The CDR3 spans 15 residues. The V segment lost 0 bases and the J segment 3 bases; nucleotides outside the gene matches: 2. The CDR3, as DNA: TGTGCCAGCAGCTTAGCGTCTAGCGGGGAAGAGACCCAGTACTTC. Encoded protein: CASSLASSGEETQYF.

This clonotype was recorded a few times. The V call is TRBV21-1, the J call TRBJ2-7. TRBV21-1 is a recognized pseudogene. This CDR3 is built from 13 residues. This CDR3 is CASSKAPSYEQYV. In DNA form, the CDR3 reads TGTGCCAGCAGCAAGGCCCCAAGCTACGAGCAGTACGTC.